These T cell receptor beta chains were read from a single sample in a study of blood T cell repertoires in COVID-19. Clones were sequenced by immunoSEQ multiplex PCR, and TCRdb holds only the in-frame ones, with some missing. The sample has 120,000 to 150,000 clones; 85% to 90% are singletons. The specimen was peripheral blood. The source is a woman between 55 and 75 years old with active COVID-19. CDR3s include the opening cysteine and the closing phenylalanine or tryptophan. D genes are given only for firm matches. Not every row has a clone size; where given, it reads once, few, many or a size class.

>TRBJ2-5|once|TRBD1|TRBV5-3
CARRVQGEKETQYF
TGTGCCAGAAGGGTACAGGGGGAAAAAGAGACCCAGTACTTC
>TRBJ2-7|-|TRBD2|TRBV7-9
CASSSGLAGSYEQYF
TGTGCCAGCAGCTCCGGGCTAGCGGGATCCTACGAGCAGTACTTC
>TRBJ2-7|-|TRBD2|TRBV7-6
CASSLGASGGYEQYF
TGTGCCAGCAGCTTAGGGGCTAGCGGGGGCTACGAGCAGTACTTC
>TRBJ2-3|-|-|TRBV12-2
CASRLALTSGEGADTQYF
TGTGCAAGTCGCTTAGCCCTGACTAGCGGGGAGGGGGCGGATACGCAGTATTTT
>TRBJ2-3|-|-|TRBV6-1
CASSELTPWDTQYF
TGTGCCAGCAGTGAACTGACTCCCTGGGATACGCAGTATTTT
>TRBJ2-3|-|-|TRBV27
CASRPRGTKVPTDTQYF
TGTGCCAGCAGACCAAGGGGGACTAAGGTCCCCACAGATACGCAGTATTTT
>TRBJ1-6|-|TRBD1|TRBV9
CASSARQGANSPLHF
TGTGCCAGCAGCGCGAGACAGGGAGCTAATTCACCCCTCCACTTT
>TRBJ1-1|-|-|TRBV5-1
CASSFAGTHEAFF
TGCGCCAGCAGCTTCGCCGGGACACATGAAGCTTTCTTT
>TRBJ2-1|-|TRBD2|TRBV2
CASRTIAGGYNEQFF
TGTGCCAGCAGAACCATAGCGGGAGGGTACAATGAGCAGTTCTTC
>TRBJ2-7|few|TRBD1|TRBV19
CASSIGQGSEQYF
TGTGCCAGTAGTATAGGACAGGGCAGCGAGCAGTACTTC
>TRBJ2-1|-|TRBD2|TRBV30
CAWSVRAGALRNEQFF
TGTGCCTGGAGTGTTAGGGCGGGAGCTCTAAGGAATGAGCAGTTCTTC
>TRBJ1-4|-|-|TRBV7-9
CASSLESRQEKLFF
TGTGCCAGCAGCTTAGAGAGCAGGCAGGAAAAACTGTTTTTT
>TRBJ2-1|-|TRBD2|TRBV18
CASSTRGTSGSSVQFF
TGTGCCAGCTCAACAAGGGGGACTAGCGGGAGTAGTGTGCAGTTCTTC
>TRBJ1-1|-|-|TRBV6-2/TRBV6-3
CASTYLGTVFEAFF
TGTGCCAGCACTTACTTAGGGACTGTATTTGAAGCTTTCTTT
>TRBJ2-2|-|TRBD2|TRBV19
CVPRLAGGGPNTGELFF
TGTGTCCCACGACTAGCGGGAGGGGGACCGAACACCGGGGAGCTGTTTTTT
>TRBJ2-7|-|TRBD2|TRBV9
CASSVGGSGIQYF
TGTGCCAGCAGCGTAGGAGGTAGCGGGATACAGTACTTC
>TRBJ2-6|-|-|TRBV6-5
CASSQGFSGVLTF
TGTGCCAGCAGCCAGGGTTTCTCAGGCGTCCTGACTTTC
>TRBJ1-3|-|TRBD1|TRBV30
CAWGSSTGYGNTIYF
TGTGCCTGGGGGTCCTCGACAGGGTATGGAAACACCATATATTTT
>TRBJ2-7|-|-|TRBV6-1
CASSEALPGRGGGYEQYF
TGTGCCAGCAGTGAAGCGCTTCCTGGCCGAGGGGGGGGTTACGAGCAGTACTTC
>TRBJ2-5|-|TRBD2|TRBV19
CASSPRFTSGRVQQETQYF
TGTGCCAGTAGTCCTCGGTTCACTAGCGGGAGGGTCCAACAAGAGACCCAGTACTTC
>TRBJ1-3|once|TRBD1|TRBV6-6
CASSLGQDLSGNTIYF
TGTGCCAGCAGCCTGGGACAGGACCTCTCTGGAAACACCATATATTTT
>TRBJ2-5|-|-|TRBV5-1
CASTLRGSPGETQYF
TGCGCCAGCACCCTACGGGGGAGTCCGGGGGAGACCCAGTACTTC
>TRBJ1-1|-|TRBD1|TRBV6-1
CASSEARVGRGLNTEAFF
TGTGCCAGCAGTGAAGCAAGGGTGGGTAGGGGGCTAAACACTGAAGCTTTCTTT